The 9 T cell receptor beta chains in this list originate from one sample, sequenced in a study of T cells in tuberculosis. Produced via immunoSEQ multiplex PCR; TCRdb's table is partial and in-frame only. Counted here are about 32,000 clones, approximately 94% occurring once; the ten biggest clones make up approximately 8%. Sequences were obtained from PBMCs. All receptors come from a donor between 5 and 29 years old with latent tuberculosis or without tuberculosis infection.

The rearrangement uses TRBV7-3 and TRBJ2-3; TRBD1 matches 9 bases. CDR3 length equals 14 residues. Per germline, CDR1 SGHTA and CDR2 FQGTGA. The J segment lost 4 bases and the V segment lost 5 bases, leaving 4 bases of the junction unmatched. CDR3 DNA sequence: TGTGCCAGCAGCCCGGACAGGGGCGCAGATACGCAGTATTTT. Amino acid sequence: CASSPDRGADTQYF.

This clone came up once. The chain joins TRBV5-5 to TRBJ1-1; 7 nucleotides align to TRBD1. Trimming cost V 5 bases and J 1 base; bases outside gene matches: 5. Per germline, CDR1 SGHKS and CDR2 YYEKEE (reference sequence). The CDR3 has 14 residues. As DNA, the CDR3 is TGTGCCAGCAGTTGGGACAGCTGGAACACTGAAGCTTTCTTT. Amino acids: CASSWDSWNTEAFF.

The chain has TRBV5-1 and TRBJ2-7; 12 nucleotides agree with TRBD2. Germline values: CDR1 SGHRS, CDR2 YFSETQ. V lost 9 bases, J lost 3 bases, and 7 bases stayed unmatched. This CDR3 has 14 amino acids. The CDR3 protein is CATARTSGNYEQYF. DNA of the CDR3: TGCGCCACCGCAAGGACTAGCGGGAACTACGAGCAGTACTTC. The full variable domain, completed using reference TRBV5-1 and TRBJ2-7, is KAGVTQTPRYLIKTRGQQVTLSCSPISGHRSVSWYQQTPGQGLQFLFEYFSETQRNKGNFPGRFSGRQFSNSRSEMNVSTLELGDSALYLCATARTSGNYEQYFGPGTRLTVT.

The chain couples TRBV9 to TRBJ1-1; TRBD1 agrees at 11 bases. CDR1 and CDR2 (germline): SGDLS, YYNGEE. This CDR3 has 19 residues. The trim removed 4 bases at V and 2 bases at J, leaving 16 bases unmatched. The chain's CDR3 is CASSLSGTGGELINTEAFF. CDR3 bases: TGTGCCAGCAGCCTTTCCGGGACAGGGGGAGAACTTATCAACACTGAAGCTTTCTTT.

The chain combines TRBV25-1 with TRBJ2-4, with 8 positions matching TRBD1. The CDR3 consists of 17 residues. The ends lost 4 bases at V and 6 bases at J; junction bases unmatched: 14. Germline assignment: CDR1 MGHDK and CDR2 SYGVNS. CDR3 sequence (DNA): TGTGCCAGCAGTGGCAACGAGACAGGGGTGATACGAAACATTCAGTACTTC. It yields the protein CASSGNETGVIRNIQYF.

The gene calls are TRBV5-4 and TRBJ2-7; a possible D gene is TRBD2 (6 bases). CDR3 length: 16 residues. Germline CDR1 and CDR2: SGHNT and YYREEE (reference sequence). The V end was cut by 4 bases, the J end by 3 bases, with 20 bases between. The CDR3 bases are TGTGCCAGCAGCCCGGAGATAAACTACGGGGGCTACGAGCAGTACTTC. It codes for CASSPEINYGGYEQYF.

V usage is TRBV2 and J usage is TRBJ2-1; 10 bases are shared with TRBD2. CDR1 is SNHLY, CDR2 FYNNEI, per germline. This CDR3 is 16 amino acids long. J lost 9 bases, V lost 4 bases, and 12 bases had no gene match. The CDR3 sequence: CASSASGLAGVLEQFF. Here the CDR3 DNA reads TGTGCCAGCAGTGCAAGCGGGCTAGCGGGAGTACTTGAGCAGTTCTTC.

This chain joins TRBV14 and TRBJ2-1, with no clear D. Trimming stripped 4 bases from V and 7 bases from J, with 17 bases between. The CDR3 is made up of 15 amino acids. Per the germline V gene, CDR1 is SGHDN and CDR2 is FVKESK. The chain's CDR3 is CASSPVPRARNEQFF. CDR3 nucleotides: TGTGCCAGCAGCCCGGTCCCTCGAGCGCGAAATGAGCAGTTCTTC.

The chain carries TRBV27 and TRBJ1-5; D call uncertain. The V gene lost 5 bases and the J gene lost 11 bases, with 4 bases spanning the gap. CDR3 length: 9 residues. CDR1 is MNHEY and CDR2 is SMNVEV in the germline V gene (reference sequence). In nucleotides, the CDR3 is TGTGCCAGCAGTAACACCCAGCATTTT. It translates to CASSNTQHF.